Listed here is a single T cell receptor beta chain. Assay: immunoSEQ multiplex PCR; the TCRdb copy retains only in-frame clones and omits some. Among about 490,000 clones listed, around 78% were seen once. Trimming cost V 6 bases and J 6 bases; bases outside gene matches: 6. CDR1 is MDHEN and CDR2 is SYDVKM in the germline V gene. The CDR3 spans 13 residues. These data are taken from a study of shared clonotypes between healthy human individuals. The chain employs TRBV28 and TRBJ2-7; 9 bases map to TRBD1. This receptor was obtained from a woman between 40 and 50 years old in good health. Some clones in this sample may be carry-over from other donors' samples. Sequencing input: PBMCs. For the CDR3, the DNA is TGTGCCAGCAGACGGGACAGGGTTAGCGAGCAGTACTTC. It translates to CASRRDRVSEQYF.